What follows is one T cell receptor beta chain and its context. J gave up 1 base and V 6 bases, and 6 bases lay outside the gene matches. The germline V gene has CDR1 MDHEN and CDR2 SYDVKM. The CDR3 has 14 amino acids. Authors' analysis steps: Researchers report that nucleated cell counts were estimated from reference gene primer amplification. Data came from immunoSEQ multiplex PCR; TCRdb stores just in-frame clones and leaves some out. The DNA gave D and trimming, while V, J and clone size come from that table. The data show approximately 180,000 clones, with almost 80% seen just once and about 26% held by the top ten. This sample was taken from a study of blood T cell repertoires in COVID-19. Study details: Acute and convalescent COVID-19 specimens originated in the United States, Italy and Spain. The analysed material was cDNA or gDNA that came from T cells, B-cell-depleted T cells, or PBMCs.

The chain uses TRBV28 and TRBJ2-7, with TRBD1 matching 7 bases. Sequenced sample: peripheral blood. This clonotype was obtained from an older woman with acute or convalescent COVID-19. CDR3 DNA sequence: TGTGCCAGCAGGGGGACAGTTCCTTCCTACGAGCAGTACTTC. Amino acids: CASRGTVPSYEQYF.